This TCR beta chain was recovered during a study of cytomegalovirus exposure and HLA in healthy donors. Whole-study results and caveats: Sequencing likely produced, as an artifact, a cluster of highly shared sequence variants. Both high specificity and high sensitivity reportedly marked the classifier's diagnosis of cytomegalovirus status. The study flagged 150 to 200 TCR beta chains as cytomegalovirus-associated.

With 3 bases removed from V and 5 bases from J, the gap between germline ends came to 8 bases. This CDR3 has 13 amino acids. The germline V gene encodes CDR1 LNHDA and CDR2 SQIVND (reference sequence). A multiplex PCR was run with 60 Vbeta primers and 13 Jbeta primers. As handled by the study authors: Approximately 12 million of tens of millions of unique TCR beta chains were shared, per a later count. Profiled with immunoSEQ multiplex PCR; TCRdb holds only in-frame clones, not every one. Clone size and V and J calls were adopted from that table, with D and trimming inferred from the DNA. The profile shows 80,000 to 95,000 clones, roughly 80% of them singletons. On this clone: Its antigen is not identified.

The sequencing input was PBMCs. This chain connects TRBV19 to TRBJ1-5; D not resolved. This TCR derives from a woman in her 30s in good health and CMV-seronegative. In DNA form, the CDR3 reads TGTGCCAGTAGTATGGGTGCGGATCAGCCCCAGCATTTT. Translated, it gives CASSMGADQPQHF.